A selection of T cell receptor beta chains follows, all from one sample in a study of T cell responses to AZD1222 COVID-19 vaccine. Generated by immunoSEQ multiplex PCR, the TCRdb table keeps only in-frame clones and is missing some. The repertoire holds about 200,000 clones, approximately 92% seen once, with 3.5% to 4% in the top ten. Specimen: peripheral blood, collected 28 days after the second dose of the MenACWY control vaccine. The receptors stem from an adult who received the MenACWY meningococcal vaccine as a control. The CDR3 runs from the conserved cysteine through the conserved F or W. Each record gives: D gene, CDR3 length, V gene, J gene, clone size, CDR3 DNA, CDR3 protein. A D gene is named only where the DNA matches it firmly. The listing skips clone size in some rows; elsewhere it reads once, few, many or a size class.

.	14	TRBV20-1	TRBJ2-1	.	TGCAGTGCTAGTGGGCGGACACCCTACAATGAGCAGTTCTTC	CSASGRTPYNEQFF
.	15	TRBV7-8	TRBJ2-2	.	TGTGCCAGCAGCAAAATATTGATGGTCACGCGGGAGCTGTTTTTT	CASSKILMVTRELFF
TRBD1	15	TRBV5-1	TRBJ1-3	.	TGCGCCAGCAGCCCAACAGGGGGCGAAGGAAACACCATATATTTT	CASSPTGGEGNTIYF
.	10	TRBV29-1	TRBJ2-7	.	TGCAGCGTTGGGGGCTACGAGCAGTACTTC	CSVGGYEQYF
.	15	TRBV25-1	TRBJ1-4	.	TGTGCCAGCAGTTTACGAGGCCAACCCGGCGAAAAACTGTTTTTT	CASSLRGQPGEKLFF
TRBD2	15	TRBV5-1	TRBJ2-5	.	TGCGCCAGCAGCCCTGGGATAGCGGGGCAAGAGACCCAGTACTTC	CASSPGIAGQETQYF
.	14	TRBV6-1	TRBJ2-7	.	TGTGCCAGCAGTGAACAGAGGGACCGCTACGAGCAGTACTTC	CASSEQRDRYEQYF
TRBD2	17	TRBV7-9	TRBJ2-2	once	TGTGCCAGCAGCCCCGACCGTGGCGGGAGGGCCCCCGGGGAGCTGTTTTTT	CASSPDRGGRAPGELFF
.	15	TRBV6-2/TRBV6-3	TRBJ1-5	.	TGTGCCAGCACCCCAGGGCCCGGGAGGGCTCAGCCCCAGCATTTT	CASTPGPGRAQPQHF
TRBD1	13	TRBV25-1	TRBJ2-1	.	TGTGCCAGCACCCCGACAGGGGCCAATGAGCAGTTCTTC	CASTPTGANEQFF
.	13	TRBV2	TRBJ1-2	.	TGTGCCAACGACGAGAGTGGGATCTATGGCTACACCTTC	CANDESGIYGYTF
TRBD2	16	TRBV6-2/TRBV6-3	TRBJ2-5	.	TGTGCCAGCAGTCACTGGTTGGCGGGAGACTCTGAGACCCAGTACTTC	CASSHWLAGDSETQYF
.	15	TRBV27	TRBJ1-2	.	TGTGCCAGCAGCTCCTTACCCGGGGAAATCTATGGCTACACCTTC	CASSSLPGEIYGYTF
.	16	TRBV2	TRBJ1-3	.	TGTGCCAGCAGTGAGACTGGGACCCTCTCTGGAAACACCATATATTTT	CASSETGTLSGNTIYF
.	16	TRBV7-2	TRBJ2-7	.	TGTGCCAGCAGCACCCAGGAGGGAGCGATGCCCTACGAGCAGTACTTC	CASSTQEGAMPYEQYF
.	13	TRBV14	TRBJ1-2	once	TGTGCCAGCAGCCAAGATTTAGGGAAAGGCTACACCTTC	CASSQDLGKGYTF